This entry lists 23 T cell receptor beta chains sequenced from one sample in a study of T-cell reconstitution after alpha-beta-depleted transplantation in children. A TCRbeta library incorporating unique molecular identifiers was prepared. TCRdb re-analysed the PCR reads in MiXCR, keeping a single row per CDR3 protein. The sample yields some 520,000 distinct CDR3 sequences, less than 35% seen once. This specimen consisted of PBMCs from the stem cell graft donor, obtained from the stem cell graft. These receptors came from a human donor who donated a stem cell graft to a child with aplastic anemia.

This clonotype appeared a few times. The chain combines TRBV7-9 with TRBJ2-7; D gene unclear. The germline V gene encodes CDR1 SEHNR and CDR2 FQNEAQ (reference sequence). V lost 6 bases and J 1 base, leaving 7 bases between the germline ends. This CDR3 contains 12 residues. In DNA, the CDR3 is TGTGCCAGCAGTCAGGAGTCCTACGAGCAGTACGTC. This encodes CASSQESYEQYV.

This chain links TRBV11-2 with TRBJ2-7; 10 nucleotides align to TRBD2. V was pared by 5 bases and J by 0 bases, with 4 bases of the junction left unmatched. Germline loops: CDR1 SGHAT, CDR2 FQNNGV. The CDR3 has 15 residues. The CDR3 spells CASSPGLAASYEQYV. CDR3 nucleotide sequence: TGTGCCAGCAGCCCAGGACTAGCGGCCTCCTACGAGCAGTACGTC.

The chain uses TRBV12-3 or TRBV12-4 and TRBJ2-5; TRBD2 agrees at 10 bases. The junction had 3 bases not matched to a gene; V was cut back by 3 bases and J by 5 bases. This CDR3 region has 14 residues. CDR3 amino acids: CASSFKAGGETQYF. CDR3 nucleotides: TGTGCCAGCAGTTTTAAAGCGGGAGGGGAGACCCAGTACTTC.

The V call is TRBV2, the J call TRBJ1-2; D is uncertain. V lost 4 bases, J lost 0 bases, and 9 bases lay in between. The CDR3 is 14 amino acids. Germline-derived CDR1 and CDR2 are SNHLY and FYNNEI. This CDR3 is CASSGGGANYGYTF. DNA of the CDR3: TGTGCCAGCAGTGGTGGCGGTGCTAACTATGGCTACACCTTC.

This clonotype was seen a handful of times. The genes are TRBV12-3 or TRBV12-4 and TRBJ1-1; D may be TRBD1 (6 bases). The germline V and J ends were trimmed by 5 bases and 0 bases, with 13 bases remaining between them. CDR3 size: 15 residues. In DNA, the CDR3 is TGTGCCAGCAGTGGACAACAGGGATTGAACACTGAAGCTTTCTTT. This encodes CASSGQQGLNTEAFF.

This clonotype was found a few times. This chain connects TRBV12-3 or TRBV12-4 to TRBJ2-5, with D tentatively TRBD2 (6 bases). V was trimmed by 0 bases and J by 5 bases, leaving 16 bases between them. CDR3 size: 16 residues. The CDR3: CASSLARDPDGETQYF. The DNA for the CDR3 is TGTGCCAGCAGTTTAGCGCGGGACCCCGATGGGGAGACCCAGTACTTC.

The rearrangement joins TRBV12-3 or TRBV12-4 to TRBJ1-5, with 8 bases that match TRBD1. The junction had 2 bases not matched to a gene; V was cut back by 6 bases and J by 1 base. The CDR3 sequence is 14 residues long. CDR3: CASRDRDSNQPQHF. CDR3 DNA: TGTGCCAGCAGGGACAGGGACAGCAATCAGCCCCAGCATTTT.

The chain is built from TRBV5-5 and TRBJ1-1; 7 positions match TRBD1. The J segment lost 8 bases and the V segment lost 0 bases, leaving 7 bases of the junction unmatched. The CDR3 extends over 14 amino acids. In germline, CDR1 is SGHKS, CDR2 YYEKEE (reference sequence). The CDR3 nucleotides are TGTGCCAGCAGCTTGGAGGGGGCAGGGCTAGAAGCTTTCTTT. It encodes CASSLEGAGLEAFF.

This clonotype came up a few times. V gene TRBV10-3 combines with J gene TRBJ1-6; D is possibly TRBD1 (6 bases). Per the germline V gene, CDR1 is ENHRY and CDR2 is SYGVKD. The CDR3 extends over 13 amino acids. V shed 7 bases and J shed 9 bases, with 13 bases lying between them. CDR3 nucleotides: TGTGCCATCAAATTCGGGGGCGGTTCACCCCTCCACTTT. Translating gives CAIKFGGGSPLHF.

This chain uses TRBV4-3 with TRBJ2-1, with 9 positions matching TRBD2. The junction had 9 bases not matched to a gene; V was cut back by 0 bases and J by 3 bases. The CDR3 covers 18 residues. Per the germline V gene, CDR1 is LGHNA and CDR2 is YSLEER. The CDR3 reads CASSQDVLIAGDYNEQFF. The DNA of the CDR3 is TGCGCCAGCAGCCAAGATGTCCTTATAGCGGGAGACTACAATGAGCAGTTCTTC.

This clonotype was counted ten times or more. V is TRBV5-1 and J is TRBJ1-1; no firm D call. V lost 1 base, J lost 1 base, and 8 bases lay in between. Germline V gene lookup returns CDR1 SGHRS and CDR2 YFSETQ. The CDR3 runs 14 residues. The CDR3 region is CASSLIGGNTEAFF. The CDR3 DNA follows: TGCGCCAGCAGCTTGATCGGAGGGAACACTGAAGCTTTCTTT.

As to this clonotype: At one of its ends the junction is not consistent with the germline gene, which may arise from a read error. The genes are TRBV6-5 and TRBJ2-1, with 9 positions matching TRBD2. The CDR3 length is 18 residues. The V gene's germline CDR1 is MNHEY and CDR2 SVGAGI. CDR3 sequence (DNA): TGTGCCAGCAGTTATTCTTTAGCGGGAGAGAGCTCCCACAATGAGCAGTTCTTC. Its protein product is CASSYSLAGESSHNEQFF.

Points on this clonotype: The germline gene is not matched at one end of the junction; a read error may be the cause. The J gene is TRBJ2-1, the V gene TRBV20-1, with 11 bases aligning to TRBD2. The germline CDR1 and CDR2 sequences are DFQATT and SNEGSKA (reference sequence). This CDR3 region has 15 residues. CDR3 in amino acids: CCARETSGNYNEQFF. The CDR3 region has the DNA TGCTGTGCTAGGGAGACTAGCGGGAATTACAATGAGCAGTTCTTC.

This clonotype has a handful of counts. J is TRBJ2-3 and V is TRBV5-1; possible D gene TRBD2, 6 bases. CDR1 and CDR2 (germline): SGHRS, YFSETQ. The ends were cut back, 0 bases at V and 2 bases at J, with 13 bases in the middle. This CDR3 has 16 residues. The CDR3 DNA reads as TGCGCCAGCAGCTTGGGCGAGGGAGGCCTCACAGATACGCAGTATTTT. Translated, it gives CASSLGEGGLTDTQYF.

This clonotype was found a few times. The chain has TRBV20-1 and TRBJ2-1, with D perhaps TRBD2 (6 bases). V was pared by 7 bases and J by 7 bases, with 11 bases between. The germline V gene has CDR1 DFQATT and CDR2 SNEGSKA (reference sequence). The length of the CDR3 is 11 residues. The CDR3 loop reads CSGEAGNEQFF. The CDR3 DNA reads as TGCAGTGGGGAGGCGGGAAATGAGCAGTTCTTC.

The chain carries TRBV6-1 and TRBJ2-7, with a tentative D call TRBD2 (5 bases). The CDR3 is made up of 15 amino acids. V shed 7 bases and J shed 3 bases, with 19 bases lying between them. The V gene's germline CDR1 is MNHNS and CDR2 SASEGT. CDR3 sequence reads: CASTGSRDGYYEQYF. The CDR3 nucleotides are TGTGCCAGCACGGGATCTCGAGACGGGTACTACGAGCAGTACTTC.

V is TRBV6-2 or TRBV6-3 and J is TRBJ2-3, with TRBD2 matching over 8 bases. The CDR3 totals 16 residues. Germline assignment: CDR1 MNHEY and CDR2 SVGEGT. The V and J ends lost 6 bases and 4 bases, in that order; junction bases with no gene match: 12. CDR3 residues: CASRPTLAAFPDTQYF. CDR3 bases: TGTGCCAGCAGGCCCACACTAGCGGCATTCCCAGATACGCAGTATTTT.

The chain links TRBV11-1 to TRBJ1-4; unclear D gene. V was trimmed by 8 bases and J by 6 bases, leaving 7 bases between them. Germline CDR1 is SGHAT and CDR2 is FQDESV (reference sequence). This CDR3 is built from 11 residues. This CDR3 is CASREDEKLFF. The CDR3 coding sequence is TGTGCCAGCCGGGAGGATGAAAAACTGTTTTTT.

The chain carries TRBV20-1 and TRBJ1-6; D remains ambiguous. V was clipped by 3 bases and J by 5 bases, with 5 bases between them. Germline-derived CDR1 and CDR2 are DFQATT and SNEGSKA (reference sequence). The CDR3 has 12 amino acids. CDR3 amino acids: CSASGDNSPLHF. DNA of the CDR3: TGCAGTGCTAGTGGGGATAATTCACCCCTCCACTTT.

The chain couples TRBV12-3 or TRBV12-4 to TRBJ2-3; 9 bases agree with TRBD1. The CDR3 has 16 residues. V lost 5 bases and J lost 5; bases outside the gene matches: 11. This CDR3 reads CASSPTGTGFVDTQYF. The CDR3 coding sequence is TGTGCCAGCAGTCCGACCGGGACAGGGTTCGTAGATACGCAGTATTTT.

This rearrangement joins TRBV20-1 to TRBJ2-7, with unresolved D. The CDR3 runs 12 residues. The V end was cut by 3 bases, the J end by 0 bases, with 6 bases between. Germline CDR1 reads DFQATT; CDR2 reads SNEGSKA (reference sequence). The CDR3 bases are TGCAGTGCTAGTAAGAACTCCTACGAGCAGTACTTC. Residues: CSASKNSYEQYF.

The chain links TRBV20-1 to TRBJ2-1, with D maybe TRBD1 (5 bases). V was clipped by 1 base and J by 5 bases, with 15 bases between them. Germline V lookup: CDR1 DFQATT, CDR2 SNEGSKA (reference sequence). CDR3 length equals 15 residues. This CDR3 reads CSARGIRKGDNEQFF. Here the CDR3 DNA reads TGCAGTGCTAGAGGGATCAGGAAAGGGGACAATGAGCAGTTCTTC.

The chain is built from TRBV10-3 and TRBJ1-4, with D unresolved. The CDR3 totals 14 residues. The V and J ends lost 2 bases and 12 bases respectively, with 16 bases between them. The V gene's germline CDR1 is ENHRY and CDR2 SYGVKD. CDR3 loop: CAISETQGGGQLFF. CDR3 coding DNA: TGTGCCATCAGTGAGACCCAAGGTGGCGGCCAACTGTTTTTT.